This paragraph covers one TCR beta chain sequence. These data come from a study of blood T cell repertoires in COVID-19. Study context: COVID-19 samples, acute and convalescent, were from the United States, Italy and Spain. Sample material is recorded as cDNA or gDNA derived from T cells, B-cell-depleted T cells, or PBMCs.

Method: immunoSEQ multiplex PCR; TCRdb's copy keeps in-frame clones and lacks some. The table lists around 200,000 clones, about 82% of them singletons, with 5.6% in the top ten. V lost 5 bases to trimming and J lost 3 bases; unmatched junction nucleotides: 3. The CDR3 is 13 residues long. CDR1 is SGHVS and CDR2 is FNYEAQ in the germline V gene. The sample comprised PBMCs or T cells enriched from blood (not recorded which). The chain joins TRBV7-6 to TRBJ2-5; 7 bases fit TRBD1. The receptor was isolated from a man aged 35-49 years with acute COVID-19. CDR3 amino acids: CASSQGQKETQYF. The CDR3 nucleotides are TGTGCCAGCAGCCAGGGACAGAAAGAGACCCAGTACTTC.